Presented here are 18 T cell receptor beta chains from one specimen sequenced in a study of blood T cells in healthy people across ages. Using a J-beta primer mix together with a sample-barcoded 5' primer, a second PCR was run for about 7 to 12 cycles. TCRdb ran MiXCR on the 5' RACE reads and lists one entry per CDR3 protein. The data show about 1.6 million distinct CDR3 sequences, about 31% seen once. What was sequenced was blood. These receptors were taken from a woman aged 25-40 years in good health.

This chain connects TRBV12-3 or TRBV12-4 to TRBJ2-3; 12 bases fit TRBD2. There are 15 residues in the CDR3. Unmatched junction bases numbered 5, after V lost 6 bases and J lost 4 bases. The CDR3 nucleotides read TGTGCCAGCAGACAGACTAGCGGGAGAGCAGATACGCAGTATTTT. Protein sequence: CASRQTSGRADTQYF.

This chain connects TRBV11-2 to TRBJ2-5; D possibly corresponds to TRBD1 (5 bases). Germline assignment: CDR1 SGHAT and CDR2 FQNNGV. Trimming removed 5 bases at V and 3 bases at J, with 16 bases between. The CDR3 is made up of 15 amino acids. The CDR3 sequence: CASSPRPTGEETQYF. The CDR3 nucleotides read TGTGCCAGCAGCCCACGACCAACAGGTGAAGAGACCCAGTACTTC.

This clonotype was seen only a few times. The chain joins TRBV11-2 to TRBJ2-1; 7 bases match TRBD2. The CDR3 runs to 15 residues. V lost 4 bases, J lost 4 bases, and 7 bases stayed unmatched. Germline assignment: CDR1 SGHAT and CDR2 FQNNGV. CDR3 residues: CASSSQRGYYNEQFF. The CDR3 DNA is TGTGCCAGCAGCTCCCAGCGGGGATATTACAATGAGCAGTTCTTC.

The rearrangement links TRBV6-5 to TRBJ2-3; 10 nucleotides line up with TRBD2. The CDR3 consists of 15 residues. Germline CDR1 is MNHEY and CDR2 is SVGAGI. V gave up 2 bases and J gave up 5 bases; unmatched junction bases: 4. For the CDR3, the DNA is TGTGCCAGCAGTTACCAGCGGGGGGGCAGAGATACGCAGTATTTT. It is translated as CASSYQRGGRDTQYF.

The chain carries TRBV3-1 and TRBJ2-7; 7 bases agree with TRBD1. The V segment lost 0 bases and the J segment 3 bases; nucleotides outside the gene matches: 11. Per the germline V gene, CDR1 is LGHDT and CDR2 is YNNKEL (reference sequence). The length of the CDR3 is 17 residues. In DNA form, the CDR3 reads TGTGCCAGCAGCCAAGATCTAGGGACAGTTCTAAACTACGAGCAGTACTTC. It translates to CASSQDLGTVLNYEQYF.

The chain links TRBV11-2 to TRBJ1-2; 8 bases line up with TRBD1. The CDR3 spans 15 residues. Per germline, CDR1 SGHAT and CDR2 FQNNGV. The trim removed 1 base at V and 6 bases at J, leaving 7 bases unmatched. The CDR3, as DNA: TGTGCCAGCAGCTTAGTCTCCAGGGGGCATCATGGCTACACCTTC. Encoded protein: CASSLVSRGHHGYTF.

The CDR3 loop is CASSLWVGPGGYEQYF. CDR3 sequence (DNA): TGTGCCAGCAGCTTATGGGTTGGGCCGGGAGGTTACGAGCAGTACTTC. The chain recombines TRBV7-2 with TRBJ2-7; 7 nucleotides align to TRBD2. Trimming took 2 bases from V and 4 from J; bases not matched to a gene: 11. This CDR3 has 16 residues. Germline V gene data show CDR1 as SGHTA and CDR2 as FQGNSA.

This clonotype was picked up a small number of times. V gene TRBV20-1 combines with J gene TRBJ2-5; TRBD2 aligns across 15 bases. The CDR3 runs to 15 residues. Per the germline V gene, CDR1 is DFQATT and CDR2 is SNEGSKA (reference sequence). V was pared by 1 base and J by 5 bases, with 2 bases of the junction left unmatched. The CDR3 here is CSARGGTSGRETQYF. The CDR3 bases are TGCAGTGCTAGAGGTGGGACTAGCGGGAGGGAGACCCAGTACTTC.

This clonotype turned up a few times. V gene TRBV20-1 combines with J gene TRBJ2-5, with TRBD2 matching over 10 bases. The V segment lost 5 bases and the J segment 5 bases; nucleotides outside the gene matches: 5. The CDR3 is made up of 13 amino acids. Germline-derived CDR1 and CDR2 are DFQATT and SNEGSKA (reference sequence). The CDR3: CSAELAGLETQYF. Written as DNA, the CDR3 is TGCAGTGCTGAACTAGCGGGGTTGGAGACCCAGTACTTC.

The chain couples TRBV9 to TRBJ2-5; no firm D call. The V end lost 0 bases, the J end lost 5 bases, and 14 bases lay between the germline ends. CDR1 and CDR2 (germline): SGDLS, YYNGEE. The CDR3 totals 15 residues. The CDR3 is CASSVAAGMSETQYF. The CDR3 DNA reads as TGTGCCAGCAGCGTAGCTGCCGGTATGAGCGAGACCCAGTACTTC.

The V call is TRBV12-3 or TRBV12-4, the J call TRBJ2-3; the D is unclear. The CDR3 totals 16 residues. The ends were cut back, 1 base at V and 2 bases at J, with 13 bases in the middle. The chain's CDR3 is CASSLGFGGFTDTQYF. The CDR3 DNA follows: TGTGCCAGCAGTTTAGGTTTCGGCGGATTCACAGATACGCAGTATTTT.

This chain joins TRBV9 and TRBJ2-5; 16 nucleotides align to TRBD2. CDR3 length: 18 amino acids. J was trimmed by 4 bases and V by 3 bases; bases with no gene match: 9. CDR1 SGDLS and CDR2 YYNGEE come from the germline V gene. Written as DNA, the CDR3 is TGTGCCAGCAGCGCCTCCGGGACTAGCGGGGGGGCTCGAGAGACCCAGTACTTC. The encoded protein is CASSASGTSGGARETQYF. The variable domain in full, completed from reference TRBV9 and TRBJ2-5, reads DSGVTQTPKHLITATGQRVTLRCSPRSGDLSVYWYQQSLDQGLQFLIQYYNGEERAKGNILERFSAQQFPDLHSELNLSSLELGDSALYFCASSASGTSGGARETQYFGPGTRLLVL.

This clonotype was counted only a few times. The J gene is TRBJ1-4, the V gene TRBV12-3 or TRBV12-4; 7 bases fit TRBD1. The CDR3 has 15 residues. V lost 6 bases and J lost 8; bases outside the gene matches: 12. CDR3 residues: CASSRGTGAGEKLFF. CDR3 sequence (DNA): TGTGCCAGCAGCCGAGGTACAGGGGCCGGAGAAAAACTGTTTTTT.

This clonotype turned up a few times. This chain joins TRBV27 and TRBJ1-2, with D unclear. Germline CDR1 MNHEY, CDR2 SMNVEV (reference sequence). The germline V and J ends were trimmed by 2 bases and 1 base, with 8 bases remaining between them. CDR3 length equals 14 residues. The CDR3: CASSLDGVNYGYTF. CDR3 nucleotides: TGTGCCAGCAGTTTAGACGGAGTTAACTATGGCTACACCTTC.

The rearrangement uses TRBV13 and TRBJ1-1, with D perhaps matching TRBD1 (5 bases). There are 13 residues in the CDR3. CDR1 and CDR2 (germline): PRHDT, FYEKMQ (reference sequence). V lost 5 bases, J lost 5 bases, and 12 bases lay in between. CDR3 nucleotides: TGTGCCAGCAGCGTTTTCGGGGGGACTGAAGCTTTCTTT. Protein product: CASSVFGGTEAFF.

This clonotype has at least ten counts. The genes are TRBV5-1 and TRBJ2-3, with a possible D match to TRBD2 (6 bases). The CDR3 sequence is 15 residues long. Germline V gene data show CDR1 as SGHRS and CDR2 as YFSETQ. Trimming removed 4 bases at V and 0 bases at J, with 12 bases between. The CDR3 sequence: CASSPTGLSTDTQYF. The DNA of the CDR3 is TGCGCCAGCAGCCCCACGGGACTTAGCACAGATACGCAGTATTTT.

This sequence joins TRBV5-1 and TRBJ2-1; no reliable D call. The V end was cut by 0 bases, the J end by 7 bases, with 11 bases between. This CDR3 contains 14 residues. Germline CDR1 is SGHRS and CDR2 is YFSETQ. For the CDR3, the DNA is TGCGCCAGCAGCTTGGATTCACCTCTGAATGAGCAGTTCTTC. Translation: CASSLDSPLNEQFF. Full variable domain (outside the CDR3, taken from reference TRBV5-1 and TRBJ2-1): KAGVTQTPRYLIKTRGQQVTLSCSPISGHRSVSWYQQTPGQGLQFLFEYFSETQRNKGNFPGRFSGRQFSNSRSEMNVSTLELGDSALYLCASSLDSPLNEQFFGPGTRLTVL.

This chain uses TRBV4-2 with TRBJ2-5, with D tentatively TRBD1 (6 bases). Germline loops: CDR1 LGHNA, CDR2 YNFKEQ. Trimming cost V 4 bases and J 2 bases, with 11 bases left between them. The CDR3 contains 14 residues. The CDR3 DNA reads as TGTGCCAGCAGCCGGGGGACACTGCAAGAGACCCAGTACTTC. Translation gives CASSRGTLQETQYF.